This record looks at one TCR beta chain sequence and its context. The antigen remains undetermined. Data came from immunoSEQ multiplex PCR; TCRdb stores just in-frame clones and leaves some out. In the table there are some 120,000 clones, approximately 92% of which are singletons. This sample was taken from a study of siplizumab effects on memory and regulatory T cells. Findings and caveats of the study: Both greater diversity than memory cells and a major contribution to the alloresponse seemed to characterize naive T cells. Naive or memory phenotype was unassignable for roughly 75-95% of proliferating CD4+ or CD8+ clones. Alloreactive sequences whose origin lay in unstimulated CD4+ memory cells were significantly reduced by siplizumab. Proliferating siplizumab-culture Tregs lacked confirmation of suppressive function.

Trimming removed 4 bases from V and 5 bases from J, with 17 bases in between. The V gene's germline CDR1 is MNHEY and CDR2 SMNVEV (reference sequence). This CDR3 has 15 amino acids. This TCR came from a human donor in good health. The rearrangement joins TRBV27 to TRBJ2-5; weak D call: TRBD1 (6 bases). Specimen: non-Treg CD4+ T cells sorted from blood. The CDR3 loop reads CASSWAEGVGETQYF. The DNA of the CDR3 is TGTGCCAGCAGTTGGGCCGAGGGGGTCGGGGAGACCCAGTACTTC.